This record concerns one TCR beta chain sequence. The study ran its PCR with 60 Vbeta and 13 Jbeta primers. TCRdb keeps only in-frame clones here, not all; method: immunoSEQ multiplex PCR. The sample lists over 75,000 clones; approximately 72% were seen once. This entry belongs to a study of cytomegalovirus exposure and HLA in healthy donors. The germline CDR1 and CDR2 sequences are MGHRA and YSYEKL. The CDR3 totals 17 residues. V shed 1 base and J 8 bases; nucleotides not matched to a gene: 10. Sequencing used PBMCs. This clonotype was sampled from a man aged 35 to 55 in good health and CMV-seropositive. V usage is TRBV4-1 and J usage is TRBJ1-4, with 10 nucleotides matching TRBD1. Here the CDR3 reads CASSQVSRGQGLEKLFF. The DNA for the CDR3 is TGCGCCAGCAGCCAAGTATCACGGGGACAGGGGTTGGAAAAACTGTTTTTT.